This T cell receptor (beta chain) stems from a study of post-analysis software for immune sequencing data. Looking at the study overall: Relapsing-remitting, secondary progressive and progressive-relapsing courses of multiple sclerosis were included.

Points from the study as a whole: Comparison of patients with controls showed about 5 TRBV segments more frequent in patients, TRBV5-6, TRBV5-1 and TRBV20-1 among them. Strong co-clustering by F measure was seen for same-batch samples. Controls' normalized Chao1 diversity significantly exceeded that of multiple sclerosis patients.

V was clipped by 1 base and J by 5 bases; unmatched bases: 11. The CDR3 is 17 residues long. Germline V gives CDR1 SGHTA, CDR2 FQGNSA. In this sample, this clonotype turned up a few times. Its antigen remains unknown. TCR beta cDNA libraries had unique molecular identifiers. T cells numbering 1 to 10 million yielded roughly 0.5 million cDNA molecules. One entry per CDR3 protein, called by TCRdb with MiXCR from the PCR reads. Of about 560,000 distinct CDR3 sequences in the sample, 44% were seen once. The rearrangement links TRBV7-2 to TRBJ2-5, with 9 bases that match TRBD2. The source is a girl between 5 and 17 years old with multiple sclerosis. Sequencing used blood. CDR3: CASSLEVGGGVGETQYF. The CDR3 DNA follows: TGTGCCAGCAGCTTAGAGGTCGGCGGGGGGGTTGGGGAGACCCAGTACTTC.